The 21 T cell receptor beta chains below were found in one sample sequenced in a study of T cells in localized non-small cell lung cancer. The table came from immunoSEQ multiplex PCR; TCRdb's copy has only in-frame clones and leaves some out. The sample lists more than 2,000 clones; almost 35% were seen once. Source: lung tumor tissue, taken before any cancer treatment. The receptors shown here come from a man aged 40-75 years with stage II lung adenocarcinoma.

This chain joins TRBV18 and TRBJ2-7, with TRBD1 matching 8 bases. The CDR3 sequence is 15 residues long. The V gene end was trimmed by 3 bases and the J gene end by 2 bases; junction bases not matched to a gene: 6. Germline V lookup: CDR1 KGHSH, CDR2 LQKENI. This chain's CDR3 is CASSPTGGITYEQYF. The DNA for the CDR3 is TGTGCCAGCTCACCCACAGGGGGGATAACCTACGAGCAGTACTTC.

This chain uses TRBV2 with TRBJ2-3; D remains ambiguous. Trimming removed 7 bases from V and 1 base from J, with 15 bases in between. This CDR3 has 15 amino acids. The germline CDR1 and CDR2 sequences are SNHLY and FYNNEI. The CDR3 is CASNGVGFGTDTQYF. CDR3 nucleotides: TGTGCCAGCAATGGAGTGGGGTTTGGCACAGATACGCAGTATTTT.

This chain links TRBV19 with TRBJ2-5; 12 nucleotides match TRBD2. CDR1 LNHDA and CDR2 SQIVND come from the germline V gene (reference sequence). The CDR3 consists of 17 residues. Germline trimming cut 1 base from V and 2 bases from J; bases unmatched to any gene: 5. The CDR3 sequence is CASSIGAGTSGQETQYF. The CDR3 DNA sequence: TGTGCCAGTAGTATAGGGGCCGGGACTAGCGGGCAAGAGACCCAGTACTTC.

This clone was recorded once. The V and J genes are TRBV19 and TRBJ1-2; 8 nucleotides agree with TRBD1. The germline V gene has CDR1 LNHDA and CDR2 SQIVND (reference sequence). This CDR3 region has 16 residues. V gave up 3 bases and J gave up 3 bases; unmatched junction bases: 9. The CDR3 region is CASSMLPDRDDYGYTF. The CDR3, as DNA: TGTGCCAGTAGTATGCTTCCGGACAGGGACGACTATGGCTACACCTTC.

CDR3 protein: CASRSGQAWNYGYTF. DNA for the CDR3: TGTGCCAGCAGATCCGGACAGGCTTGGAACTATGGCTACACCTTC. The rearrangement links TRBV28 to TRBJ1-2, with 7 bases lining up with TRBD1. The V gene end was trimmed by 6 bases and the J gene end by 2 bases; junction bases not matched to a gene: 9. Germline V gene data show CDR1 as MDHEN and CDR2 as SYDVKM. The CDR3 has 15 amino acids.

The chain links TRBV19 to TRBJ2-2, with 7 nucleotides matching TRBD1. V lost 0 bases to trimming and J lost 5 bases; unmatched junction nucleotides: 9. This CDR3 region has 17 residues. Germline lookup yields CDR1 LNHDA and CDR2 SQIVND (reference sequence). CDR3 in DNA: TGTGCCAGTAGTATAGATCTAGAGGGGGCGAGTACCGGGGAGCTGTTTTTT. Protein: CASSIDLEGASTGELFF.

This rearrangement joins TRBV10-3 to TRBJ1-5; D remains unclear. The CDR3 has 13 amino acids. CDR1 is ENHRY and CDR2 is SYGVKD in the germline V gene. With 3 bases removed from V and 7 bases from J, the gap between germline ends came to 10 bases. CDR3 coding DNA: TGTGCCATCAGTGAACTGAAGGGACAGCCCCAGCATTTT. This gives the protein CAISELKGQPQHF.

This clone was counted only a few times. The rearrangement uses TRBV6-8 and TRBJ1-2; D is uncertain. V shed 0 bases and J shed 3 bases, with 11 bases lying between them. Germline V gene lookup returns CDR1 MNHGY and CDR2 SAAAGT. This CDR3 is 15 amino acids long. The CDR3 nucleotides are TGTGCCAGCAGTTACTCGAGACGACTCTACTATGGCTACACCTTC. It encodes CASSYSRRLYYGYTF.

The genes are TRBV28 and TRBJ1-1; possibly TRBD1 for D (5 bases). Trimming removed 2 bases from V and 2 bases from J, with 12 bases in between. The CDR3 is 15 amino acids. The V gene's germline CDR1 is MDHEN and CDR2 SYDVKM. The CDR3 spells CASSLGGNINTEAFF. For the CDR3, the DNA is TGTGCCAGCAGTTTAGGGGGGAACATTAACACTGAAGCTTTCTTT.

The V and J genes are TRBV19 and TRBJ2-1; 11 bases line up with TRBD2. This CDR3 has 21 amino acids. Germline-derived CDR1 and CDR2 are LNHDA and SQIVND (reference sequence). V gave up 7 bases and J gave up 0 bases; unmatched junction bases: 20. CDR3 sequence (DNA): TGTGCCAGTACCACTCCCTCCGGGCTAGCGGGGGGTGGGGGCTCCTACAATGAGCAGTTCTTC. Amino acids: CASTTPSGLAGGGGSYNEQFF.

This chain uses TRBV9 with TRBJ1-1, with D unresolved. This CDR3 region has 15 residues. Germline V CDR1 and CDR2: SGDLS, YYNGEE. V lost 0 bases, J lost 0 bases, and 9 bases lay in between. CDR3 sequence reads: CASSVGVSMNTEAFF. CDR3 nucleotides: TGTGCCAGCAGCGTAGGGGTCAGCATGAACACTGAAGCTTTCTTT.

This clone was found once. The rearrangement joins TRBV19 to TRBJ2-2, with D tentatively TRBD2 (7 bases). V was cut by 8 bases and J by 7 bases, with 20 bases left in between. CDR3 length: 15 residues. CDR1 is LNHDA and CDR2 is SQIVND in the germline V gene (reference sequence). The CDR3 DNA sequence: TGTGCCAGTCGCTACGGGGGGCTGATAATCGGGGAGCTGTTTTTT. Translation gives CASRYGGLIIGELFF.

This clone has just a few counts. V and J are TRBV11-3 and TRBJ1-1, with TRBD1 matching 7 bases. Looked up from germline, CDR1 is SGHNT and CDR2 is YENEEA. V was clipped by 5 bases and J by 1 base; unmatched bases: 4. CDR3 length: 14 residues. The CDR3 protein is CASSQGQTNTEAFF. The CDR3 DNA reads as TGTGCCAGCAGCCAGGGACAGACGAACACTGAAGCTTTCTTT.

This chain joins TRBV18 and TRBJ1-1; D perhaps matches TRBD1 (5 bases). In germline, CDR1 is KGHSH, CDR2 LQKENI. The CDR3 sequence is 16 residues long. Trimming stripped 3 bases from V and 4 bases from J, with 18 bases between. DNA for the CDR3: TGTGCCAGCTCACCCCCAGGTTCCCCAGGGAGCACTGAAGCTTTCTTT. Translating it yields CASSPPGSPGSTEAFF.

This clone was found a few times. This rearrangement joins TRBV15 to TRBJ1-4; D might be TRBD1 (6 bases). The length of the CDR3 is 15 residues. Germline values: CDR1 LNHNV, CDR2 YYDKDF (reference sequence). V was pared by 6 bases and J by 4 bases, with 15 bases between. The chain's CDR3 is CATRDPGVLNEKLFF. The CDR3 nucleotides are TGTGCCACCAGGGATCCAGGGGTTCTTAATGAAAAACTGTTTTTT.

The CDR3 nucleotides read TGTGCCAGCAGTTACTCCCCAGGGGAGTCATCCGGCGGGGAGCTGTTTTTT. Protein: CASSYSPGESSGGELFF. The chain uses TRBV6-8 and TRBJ2-2; maybe TRBD1 (6 bases). V was clipped by 0 bases and J by 7 bases, with 18 bases between them. This CDR3 is 17 amino acids long. CDR1 is MNHGY and CDR2 is SAAAGT in the germline V gene.

The CDR3 sequence: CASSSTGTGGYNEQFF. DNA of the CDR3: TGTGCCAGCAGTTCGACCGGGACAGGGGGTTACAATGAGCAGTTCTTC. The V and J genes are TRBV6-8 and TRBJ2-1, with 11 bases lining up with TRBD1. Germline-derived CDR1 and CDR2 are MNHGY and SAAAGT. J gave up 4 bases and V 4 bases, and 6 bases lay outside the gene matches. CDR3 size: 16 residues.

This clone is large in the sample. The chain combines TRBV6-8 with TRBJ2-7, with 7 bases lining up with TRBD2. Per germline, CDR1 MNHGY and CDR2 SAAAGT. This CDR3 region has 16 residues. Losses at the gene ends were 5 bases for V and 0 bases for J; bases not matched to a gene: 10. The CDR3 coding sequence is TGTGCCAGCAGTGACCTCGGGGGAGGGTCCTCCTACGAGCAGTACTTC. Translating gives CASSDLGGGSSYEQYF.

This clone appeared a few times. The CDR3 DNA follows: TGTGCCAGCAGCGGACAGGGCCCCTATGGCTACACCTTC. Translating gives CASSGQGPYGYTF. The V gene is TRBV6-7, the J gene TRBJ1-2, with 8 positions matching TRBD1. TRBV6-7 falls under the ORF class, with uncertain function. There are 13 residues in the CDR3. V was pared by 6 bases and J by 4 bases, with 4 bases of the junction left unmatched.

This clone occurred a few times. The chain uses TRBV6-8 and TRBJ2-1; a possible D gene is TRBD1 (10 bases). The CDR3 sequence is 18 residues long. Trimming took 7 bases from V and 6 from J, leaving 28 bases between them. CDR1 and CDR2 from the germline V gene are MNHGY and SAAAGT. The CDR3 spells CASNTGTGALAGSNEQFF. The CDR3 nucleotides are TGTGCCAGCAACACCGGGACAGGGGCCCTAGCGGGGTCCAATGAGCAGTTCTTC.

In this sample, this clone turned up a few times. The chain couples TRBV2 to TRBJ1-4; 7 bases agree with TRBD1. From germline, CDR1 is SNHLY and CDR2 FYNNEI. V lost 4 bases, J lost 8 bases, and 7 bases stayed unmatched. There are 14 residues in the CDR3. The DNA for the CDR3 is TGTGCCAGCAGTGGAGGGGGCGTAGACGAAAAACTGTTTTTT. Translated: CASSGGGVDEKLFF. Complete variable domain (other parts from reference TRBV2 and TRBJ1-4): EPEVTQTPSHQVTQMGQEVILRCVPISNHLYFYWYRQILGQKVEFLVSFYNNEISEKSEIFDDQFSVERPDGSNFTLKIRSTKLEDSAMYFCASSGGGVDEKLFFGSGTQLSVL.